This T cell receptor (beta chain) came from a study of cytomegalovirus exposure and HLA in healthy donors. About the study: In a later analysis, it was reported that the roughly 120 validation repertoires had been produced on the same platform as the 600 to 850 repertoires belonging to the first cohort. General study findings and limits: According to a later analysis, TCR clusters from the first cohort tended to co-occur in the 120 or so validation repertoires. Researchers counted 150 to 200 TCR beta chains as cytomegalovirus-associated.

As for this clone: Antigen unknown.

The donors were in the approximately 110-subject validation cohort; that cohort was separate from the roughly 700-subject first cohort. Clones were read by immunoSEQ multiplex PCR, and TCRdb kept only the in-frame ones, dropping some. The profile shows approximately 100,000 clones, roughly 87% of them singletons. Per the germline V gene, CDR1 is SGHRS and CDR2 is YFSETQ. V was shortened by 4 bases and J by 0 bases, with 8 bases between the two germline ends. This CDR3 spans 15 amino acids. Sample: PBMCs. The receptor comes from a man between 18 and 29 years old in good health and CMV-seropositive. The chain is built from TRBV5-1 and TRBJ2-6; D unresolved. The CDR3 loop reads CASSPGGSGANVLTF. DNA for the CDR3: TGCGCCAGCAGCCCTGGCGGCTCTGGGGCCAACGTCCTGACTTTC.